This entry concerns a single TCR beta chain. This record comes from a study of blood T cell repertoires in COVID-19. Study-level information: The United States, Italy and Spain provided the acute and convalescent COVID-19 samples. PBMCs, B-cell-depleted T cells, or T cells were the source of the cDNA or gDNA that made up the material.

In the authors' methods: Researchers report that nucleated cell counts were estimated from reference gene primer amplification. The table came from immunoSEQ multiplex PCR; TCRdb's copy has only in-frame clones and leaves some out. V, J and clone size are those of that table, while D and trimming were read from the DNA. This repertoire shows some 110,000 clones, more than 75% found once; its top ten account for 1.4% to 1.5%. The CDR3 extends over 14 amino acids. V was pared by 0 bases and J by 5 bases, with 11 bases between. Looked up from germline, CDR1 is SGDLS and CDR2 is YYNGEE. The TCR comes from a man aged 35 to 55 with acute or convalescent COVID-19. The specimen was peripheral blood. The chain joins TRBV9 to TRBJ2-5; D remains unclear. As DNA, the CDR3 is TGTGCCAGCAGCGTAGAGGCTAGATCGGAGACCCAGTACTTC. Encoded protein: CASSVEARSETQYF.